A single sample gave rise to the 14 T cell receptor beta chains below, sequenced in a study of human T cells and chemical hapten exposure. Unfractionated whole blood yielded the extracted total RNA. TCRdb processed the 5' RACE reads anew with MiXCR; each CDR3 protein has one entry. The sample consists of approximately 150,000 distinct CDR3 sequences, around 4% of them appearing once. All receptors derive from a female donor in good health.

This clonotype has at least ten counts. The rearrangement uses TRBV2 and TRBJ2-6; D is perhaps TRBD2 (7 bases). CDR1 and CDR2 from the germline V gene are SNHLY and FYNNEI. The ends were cut back, 8 bases at V and 0 bases at J, with 20 bases in the middle. The CDR3 sequence is 18 residues long. CDR3 sequence reads: CASRGKGGGASGANVLTF. As DNA, the CDR3 is TGTGCCAGCCGGGGAAAGGGGGGGGGCGCCTCTGGGGCCAACGTCCTGACTTTC.

This clonotype has at least ten counts. The rearrangement uses TRBV5-1 and TRBJ2-1, with 8 bases aligning to TRBD1. The CDR3 spans 14 residues. The junction had 1 base not matched to a gene; V was cut back by 2 bases and J by 3 bases. Per germline, CDR1 SGHRS and CDR2 YFSETQ. In DNA form, the CDR3 reads TGCGCCAGCAGCTTACAGGGGGACTACAATGAGCAGTTCTTC. The encoded protein is CASSLQGDYNEQFF. Using reference TRBV5-1 and TRBJ2-1 for the parts outside the CDR3, the full variable domain is KAGVTQTPRYLIKTRGQQVTLSCSPISGHRSVSWYQQTPGQGLQFLFEYFSETQRNKGNFPGRFSGRQFSNSRSEMNVSTLELGDSALYLCASSLQGDYNEQFFGPGTRLTVL.

The DNA of the CDR3 is TGTGCCAGCAGTTTCCGTGGGGGAGGTGGTCGCTATGGCTACACCTTC. It translates to CASSFRGGGGRYGYTF. This sequence joins TRBV7-3 and TRBJ1-2; the D gene is possibly TRBD1 (5 bases). Per germline, CDR1 SGHTA and CDR2 FQGTGA. Trimming left V 6 bases short and J 4 bases short, with 21 bases between. This CDR3 has 16 amino acids.

In its sample, this clonotype was seen many times. The V call is TRBV4-2, the J call TRBJ1-5; D remains unclear. The CDR3 runs to 15 residues. CDR1 LGHNA and CDR2 YNFKEQ come from the germline V gene. Trimming took off 6 bases at V and 9 bases at J, with 21 bases between the two ends. This CDR3 reads CASRRSWAEVWPQHF. The CDR3 bases are TGTGCCAGCAGACGTTCTTGGGCCGAGGTCTGGCCCCAGCATTTT.

This clonotype was recorded many times. V usage is TRBV6-6 and J usage is TRBJ1-5; D ambiguous. Germline V gene sequence: CDR1 MNHNY, CDR2 SVGAGI (reference sequence). Trimming pared 3 bases from V and 2 bases from J, leaving 11 bases between. The CDR3 contains 15 residues. The CDR3 spells CASSYYQEGNQPQHF. DNA for the CDR3: TGTGCCAGCAGTTATTATCAGGAGGGCAATCAGCCCCAGCATTTT.

This clonotype was picked up many times. This sequence joins TRBV5-1 and TRBJ1-1; D might be TRBD1 (6 bases). Trimming took 3 bases from V and 1 from J, leaving 16 bases between them. Germline V gives CDR1 SGHRS, CDR2 YFSETQ. The CDR3 spans 16 residues. In DNA, the CDR3 is TGCGCCAGCAGCTGGGACACCGATGCGCGGAACACTGAAGCTTTCTTT. It specifies CASSWDTDARNTEAFF.

Many counts were recorded for this clonotype. The V call is TRBV3-1, the J call TRBJ2-1; TRBD1 agrees at 7 bases. This CDR3 region has 14 residues. V shed 1 base, J shed 7 bases, and the junction held 4 bases outside the gene matches. Germline assignment: CDR1 LGHDT and CDR2 YNNKEL (reference sequence). CDR3 nucleotides: TGTGCCAGCAGCCAAGTCCAGGGGGTAAATGAGCAGTTCTTC. Amino acid sequence: CASSQVQGVNEQFF.

This clonotype was counted ten times or more. The chain has TRBV20-1 and TRBJ2-7, with 9 bases matching TRBD2. The CDR3 is 14 amino acids. Germline lookup yields CDR1 DFQATT and CDR2 SNEGSKA (reference sequence). V was clipped by 0 bases and J by 2 bases; unmatched bases: 2. CDR3 nucleotides: TGCAGTGCTAGAGATGCGGGGGGGGCCTACGAGCAGTACTTC. Its protein is CSARDAGGAYEQYF.

This clonotype has a count of ten or more. The J gene is TRBJ2-1, the V gene TRBV20-1, with 9 bases identical to TRBD2. Germline V gene data show CDR1 as DFQATT and CDR2 as SNEGSKA (reference sequence). The CDR3 is 14 residues long. The J segment lost 12 bases and the V segment lost 4 bases, leaving 13 bases of the junction unmatched. The CDR3 sequence is CSAKFAGGHYRQFF. CDR3 nucleotides: TGCAGTGCTAAATTTGCGGGGGGGCACTACAGGCAGTTCTTC.

This clonotype was detected many times. The V call is TRBV5-1, the J call TRBJ1-2; 8 bases align to TRBD1. Germline loops: CDR1 SGHRS, CDR2 YFSETQ. V shed 4 bases, J shed 5 bases, and the junction held 13 bases outside the gene matches. This CDR3 is built from 16 residues. CDR3 sequence reads: CASSNGQGVPVYGYTF. The DNA for the CDR3 is TGCGCCAGCAGCAACGGACAGGGCGTTCCAGTTTATGGCTACACCTTC.

The CDR3 DNA reads TGTGCCAGCAGTGAGTGGGACTTCAATGAGCAGTTCTTC. Its translation is CASSEWDFNEQFF. The chain carries TRBV6-1 and TRBJ2-1; TRBD2 is a possible D gene (6 bases). The germline V and J ends were trimmed by 3 bases and 6 bases, with 9 bases remaining between them. Per germline, CDR1 MNHNS and CDR2 SASEGT. The CDR3 covers 13 residues.

The V call is TRBV7-2, the J call TRBJ2-1, with no clear D. The CDR3 is made up of 13 amino acids. Between the trimmed V and J ends, which lost 2 bases and 9 bases, there was a span of 11 bases. Germline-derived CDR1 and CDR2 are SGHTA and FQGNSA. The CDR3 is CASSLSRAGEQFF. The CDR3 nucleotides are TGTGCCAGCAGCTTAAGTCGAGCCGGTGAGCAGTTCTTC.

This clonotype has only a few counts. The rearrangement links TRBV27 to TRBJ2-7; D gene unclear. Germline V gives CDR1 MNHEY, CDR2 SMNVEV (reference sequence). V gave up 4 bases and J gave up 7 bases, with 14 bases separating them. The CDR3 is made up of 13 amino acids. CDR3 sequence (DNA): TGTGCCAGCAGTTCTGAATGCCCACGGGAGCAGTACTTC. Translating it yields CASSSECPREQYF.

This clonotype was seen repeatedly, ten times or more. The V call is TRBV5-6, the J call TRBJ2-6; tentative D call: TRBD1 (5 bases). With 4 bases removed from V and 0 bases from J, the gap between germline ends came to 17 bases. The germline V gene has CDR1 SGHDT and CDR2 YYEEEE. The CDR3 totals 18 residues. CDR3 protein: CASSNTGSLYSGANVLTF. The CDR3, as DNA: TGTGCCAGCAGCAACACAGGTTCCCTTTACTCTGGGGCCAACGTCCTGACTTTC.